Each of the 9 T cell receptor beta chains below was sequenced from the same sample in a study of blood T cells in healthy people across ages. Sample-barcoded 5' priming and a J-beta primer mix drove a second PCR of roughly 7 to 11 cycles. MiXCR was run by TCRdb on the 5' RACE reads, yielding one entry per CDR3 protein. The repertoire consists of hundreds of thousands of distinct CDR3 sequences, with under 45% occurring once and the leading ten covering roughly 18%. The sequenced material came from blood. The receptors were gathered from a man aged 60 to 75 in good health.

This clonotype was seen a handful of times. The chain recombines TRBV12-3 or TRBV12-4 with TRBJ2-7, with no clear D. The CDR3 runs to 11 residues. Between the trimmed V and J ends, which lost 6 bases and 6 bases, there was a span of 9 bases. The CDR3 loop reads CASSAASEQYF. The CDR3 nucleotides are TGTGCCAGCAGCGCCGCTTCCGAGCAGTACTTC.

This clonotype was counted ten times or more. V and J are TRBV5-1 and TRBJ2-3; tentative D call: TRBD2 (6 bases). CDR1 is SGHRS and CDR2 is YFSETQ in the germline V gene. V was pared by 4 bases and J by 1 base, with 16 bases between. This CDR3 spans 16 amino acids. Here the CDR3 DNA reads TGCGCCAGCAGCCCCCCCGAGGAGCGGGGCACAGATACGCAGTATTTT. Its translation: CASSPPEERGTDTQYF.

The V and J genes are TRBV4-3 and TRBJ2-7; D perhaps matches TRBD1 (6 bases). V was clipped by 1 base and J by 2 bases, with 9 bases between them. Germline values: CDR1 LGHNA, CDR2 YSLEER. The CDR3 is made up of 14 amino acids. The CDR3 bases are TGCGCCAGCAGCCAAGCCAAGGGGGCCTACGAGCAGTACTTC. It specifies CASSQAKGAYEQYF.

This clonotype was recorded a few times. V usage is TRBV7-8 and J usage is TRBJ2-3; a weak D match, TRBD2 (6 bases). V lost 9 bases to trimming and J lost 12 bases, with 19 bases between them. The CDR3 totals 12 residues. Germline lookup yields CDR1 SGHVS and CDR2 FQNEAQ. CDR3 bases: TGTGCCAGGGGGTCGGAGGGATGGTCCCAGTATTTT. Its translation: CARGSEGWSQYF. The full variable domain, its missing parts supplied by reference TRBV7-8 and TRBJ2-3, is GAGVSQSPRYKVAKRGQDVALRCDPISGHVSLFWYQQALGQGPEFLTYFQNEAQLDKSGLPSDRFFAERPEGSVSTLKIQRTQQEDSAVYLCARGSEGWSQYFGPGTRLTVL.

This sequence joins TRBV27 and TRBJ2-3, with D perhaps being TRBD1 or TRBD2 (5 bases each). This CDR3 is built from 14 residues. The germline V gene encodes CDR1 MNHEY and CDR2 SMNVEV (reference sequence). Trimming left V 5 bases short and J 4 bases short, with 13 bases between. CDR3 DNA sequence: TGTGCCAGCAGTCCCGGGACGGAGGCAGATACGCAGTATTTT. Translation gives CASSPGTEADTQYF.

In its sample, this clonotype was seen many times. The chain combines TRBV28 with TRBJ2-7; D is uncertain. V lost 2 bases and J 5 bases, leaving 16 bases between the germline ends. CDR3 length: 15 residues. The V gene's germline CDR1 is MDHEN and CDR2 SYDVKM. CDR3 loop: CASSLPTPPFHEQYF. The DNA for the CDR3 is TGTGCCAGCAGTTTACCAACCCCTCCGTTCCACGAGCAGTACTTC. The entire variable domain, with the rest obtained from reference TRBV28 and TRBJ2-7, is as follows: DVKVTQSSRYLVKRTGEKVFLECVQDMDHENMFWYRQDPGLGLRLIYFSYDVKMKEKGDIPEGYSVSREKKERFSLILESASTNQTSMYLCASSLPTPPFHEQYFGPGTRLTVT.

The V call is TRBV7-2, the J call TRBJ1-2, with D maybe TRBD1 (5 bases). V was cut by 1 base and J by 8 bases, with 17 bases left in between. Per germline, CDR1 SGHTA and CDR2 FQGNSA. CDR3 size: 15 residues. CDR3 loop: CASSLDPPPWGGYTF. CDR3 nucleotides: TGTGCCAGCAGCTTAGACCCCCCACCCTGGGGCGGCTACACCTTC.

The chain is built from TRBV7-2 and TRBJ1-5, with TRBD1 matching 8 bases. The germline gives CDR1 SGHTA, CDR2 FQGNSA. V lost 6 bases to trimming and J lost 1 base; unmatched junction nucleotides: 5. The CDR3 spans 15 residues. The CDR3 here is CASRATGVSNQPQHF. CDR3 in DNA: TGTGCCAGCAGGGCGACAGGGGTCAGCAATCAGCCCCAGCATTTT.

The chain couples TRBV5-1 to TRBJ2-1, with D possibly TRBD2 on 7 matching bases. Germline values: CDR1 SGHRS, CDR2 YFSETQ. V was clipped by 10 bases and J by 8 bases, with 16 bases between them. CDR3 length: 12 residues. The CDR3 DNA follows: TGCGCCGGCATCGGGGGGCCAGATGAGCAGTTCTTC. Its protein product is CAGIGGPDEQFF.